The entry that follows covers one T cell receptor beta chain sequence. Its antigen is not identified. The sample is drawn from a study of blood T cells in healthy people across ages. A J-beta primer mix and a sample-barcoded 5' primer were used in a second PCR of about 6 to 12 cycles. Via MiXCR, TCRdb re-called the 5' RACE reads, giving one row per CDR3 protein. The data contain 600,000 to 1,000,000 distinct CDR3 sequences, roughly 25% of them singletons. Study results and limitations: Any conclusive comparison of naive versus antigen-experienced cells was prevented by using unsorted PBMCs.

CDR1 is SGDLS and CDR2 is YYNGEE in the germline V gene. CDR3 length equals 13 residues. Trimming removed 2 bases at V and 6 bases at J, with 11 bases between. These data were also filed under a second study, of T cells of mothers and their children.

This TCR derives from a boy younger than 18 in good health. This chain joins TRBV9 and TRBJ1-1; no definite D call. The specimen was blood. The CDR3 DNA reads as TGTGCCAGCAGCGTTGACCTTAGCGCTGAAGCTTTCTTT. This encodes CASSVDLSAEAFF.